The 20 T cell receptor beta chains given below trace back to one sample, sequenced in a study of OX40 agonist ivuxolimab in advanced cancers. This table comes from immunoSEQ multiplex PCR, and its TCRdb copy is limited to in-frame clones, with some not included. The data contain 60,000 or so clones, roughly 84% of them singletons. The sample here was CD4+ or CD8+ T cells sorted from blood, taken in a trial of the OX40 agonist ivuxolimab. Receptors were obtained from an adult with an advanced solid tumor such as melanoma, head and neck, liver or kidney cancer.

The chain couples TRBV7-8 to TRBJ2-7; D not resolved. Looked up from germline, CDR1 is SGHVS and CDR2 is FQNEAQ. Trimming shortened V by 5 bases and J by 2 bases, and 7 bases separated the two germline ends. This CDR3 has 12 residues. DNA for the CDR3: TGTGCCAGCAGCCCTTTGACCTACGAGCAGTACTTC. Translating gives CASSPLTYEQYF.

The CDR3 sequence: CASSISRFTDTQYF. The CDR3 region has the DNA TGTGCCAGTAGTATTTCCCGGTTTACAGATACGCAGTATTTT. The rearrangement joins TRBV19 to TRBJ2-3, with D uncertain. The CDR3 runs to 14 residues. V lost 3 bases, J lost 3 bases, and 10 bases lay in between. Per the germline V gene, CDR1 is LNHDA and CDR2 is SQIVND (reference sequence). Based on the CDR3 plus reference TRBV19 and TRBJ2-3, the full variable domain is DGGITQSPKYLFRKEGQNVTLSCEQNLNHDAMYWYRQDPGQGLRLIYYSQIVNDFQKGDIAEGYSVSREKKESFPLTVTSAQKNPTAFYLCASSISRFTDTQYFGPGTRLTVL.

This sequence joins TRBV29-1 and TRBJ2-7, with 9 bases identical to TRBD1. Germline V gene data show CDR1 as SQVTM and CDR2 as ANQGSEA. The CDR3 runs 12 residues. V dropped 6 bases and J dropped 6; count of bases not matched to a gene: 6. The CDR3 DNA follows: TGCAGCGTCGTACAGGGGGCGACCGAGCAGTACTTC. Its protein product is CSVVQGATEQYF.

The chain combines TRBV2 with TRBJ2-5; maybe TRBD1 (6 bases). CDR1 and CDR2 from the germline V gene are SNHLY and FYNNEI. Trimming shortened V by 6 bases and J by 5 bases, and 13 bases separated the two germline ends. The length of the CDR3 is 13 residues. This CDR3 is CASRAGEEETQYF. In nucleotides, the CDR3 is TGTGCCAGCAGGGCAGGGGAAGAGGAGACCCAGTACTTC.

This clone was found once. The rearrangement joins TRBV14 to TRBJ2-7; 7 bases align to TRBD1. V gave up 3 bases and J gave up 2 bases; unmatched junction bases: 13. The CDR3 is made up of 17 amino acids. Germline CDR1 is SGHDN and CDR2 is FVKESK. CDR3 in DNA: TGTGCCAGCAGCCACTCACCTCTTTTGGGACAGACCTACGAGCAGTACTTC. Translating gives CASSHSPLLGQTYEQYF.

The V and J genes are TRBV28 and TRBJ1-3; D ambiguous. Germline V gene lookup returns CDR1 MDHEN and CDR2 SYDVKM. The V end lost 8 bases, the J end lost 0 bases, and 14 bases lay between the germline ends. CDR3 length equals 15 residues. CDR3 sequence (DNA): TGTGCCAGCGGCTTGGGGTCATCCTCTGGAAACACCATATATTTT. Its translation: CASGLGSSSGNTIYF.

This rearrangement joins TRBV4-1 to TRBJ2-3; D may be TRBD2 (5 bases). CDR3 size: 16 residues. V shed 2 bases and J shed 7 bases, with 19 bases lying between them. CDR1 and CDR2 (germline): MGHRA, YSYEKL. The CDR3 reads CASSQPRLTTTYTQYF. The CDR3 bases are TGCGCCAGCAGCCAACCTCGACTCACGACTACTTATACGCAGTATTTT.

This clone showed up just a few times. This chain connects TRBV15 to TRBJ2-7; either TRBD1 or TRBD2 may supply D (5 bases each). Germline CDR1 reads LNHNV; CDR2 reads YYDKDF (reference sequence). CDR3 length: 16 amino acids. V was trimmed by 2 bases and J by 2 bases, leaving 16 bases between them. For the CDR3, the DNA is TGTGCCACCAGCAGACTCCCCGGGACGTTAGCCTACGAGCAGTACTTC. It encodes CATSRLPGTLAYEQYF.

In this sample, this clone turned up once. The CDR3 protein is CASSLGLAGGLGEQYF. In DNA form, the CDR3 reads TGTGCCAGCAGTTTGGGACTAGCGGGAGGGTTGGGAGAGCAGTACTTC. The rearrangement uses TRBV28 and TRBJ2-7, with 16 bases that match TRBD2. The germline V gene has CDR1 MDHEN and CDR2 SYDVKM. Unmatched junction bases numbered 6, after V lost 3 bases and J lost 7 bases. This CDR3 is built from 16 residues.

This chain links TRBV19 with TRBJ2-4, with 12 bases that match TRBD2. Looked up from germline, CDR1 is LNHDA and CDR2 is SQIVND (reference sequence). The CDR3 totals 16 residues. V lost 6 bases to trimming and J lost 1 base; unmatched junction nucleotides: 4. This chain's CDR3 is CASSPTSGGAKNIQYF. The CDR3 bases are TGTGCCAGTAGCCCCACTAGCGGGGGGGCCAAAAACATTCAGTACTTC.

The chain recombines TRBV27 with TRBJ2-5; tentatively, D is TRBD2 (5 bases). Trimming pared 5 bases from V and 5 bases from J, leaving 12 bases between. Germline V CDR1 and CDR2: MNHEY, SMNVEV (reference sequence). This CDR3 spans 13 amino acids. DNA of the CDR3: TGTGCCAGCAGTCTCGCCCGCGGGGAGACCCAGTACTTC. Translated, it gives CASSLARGETQYF.

The chain uses TRBV7-2 and TRBJ2-1, with 8 positions matching TRBD2. The CDR3 spans 16 residues. Unmatched junction bases numbered 4, after V lost 1 base and J lost 2 bases. Per the germline V gene, CDR1 is SGHTA and CDR2 is FQGNSA. CDR3 DNA: TGTGCCAGCAGCTTAGTGGCGGGAGGCACCTACAATGAGCAGTTCTTC. Encoded protein: CASSLVAGGTYNEQFF.

This clone was picked up many times. The chain couples TRBV15 to TRBJ2-3, with D unclear. Germline V gene data show CDR1 as LNHNV and CDR2 as YYDKDF (reference sequence). The CDR3 runs to 13 residues. V lost 5 bases and J lost 3, with 9 bases in between. The CDR3 loop is CATSSALTDTQYF. The CDR3 DNA sequence: TGTGCCACCAGCTCCGCCCTAACAGATACGCAGTATTTT. The full variable domain, its missing parts supplied by reference TRBV15 and TRBJ2-3, is DAMVIQNPRYQVTQFGKPVTLSCSQTLNHNVMYWYQQKSSQAPKLLFHYYDKDFNNEADTPDNFQSRRPNTSFCFLDIRSPGLGDTAMYLCATSSALTDTQYFGPGTRLTVL.

This sequence joins TRBV7-8 and TRBJ1-3, with TRBD1 identical over 7 bases. Trimming took 5 bases from V and 2 from J; bases not matched to a gene: 9. The CDR3 covers 16 residues. Per the germline V gene, CDR1 is SGHVS and CDR2 is FQNEAQ. In nucleotides, the CDR3 is TGTGCCAGCAGCCTAGACAGGACAGGCCCTGGAAACACCATATATTTT. This gives the protein CASSLDRTGPGNTIYF.

The rearrangement joins TRBV27 to TRBJ1-5; D is uncertain. In germline, CDR1 is MNHEY, CDR2 SMNVEV (reference sequence). The CDR3 spans 15 residues. V lost 2 bases, J lost 0 bases, and 8 bases lay in between. The DNA of the CDR3 is TGTGCCAGCAGTTTAGGCCAGAATAGCAATCAGCCCCAGCATTTT. It translates to CASSLGQNSNQPQHF.

The chain joins TRBV18 to TRBJ2-6; D gene uncertain. V lost 3 bases and J lost 1, with 10 bases in between. This CDR3 has 16 amino acids. CDR1 is KGHSH, CDR2 LQKENI, per germline. The CDR3, as DNA: TGTGCCAGCTCACCTTTTACCGCGTCTGGGGCCAACGTCCTGACTTTC. The encoded protein is CASSPFTASGANVLTF.

The chain links TRBV16 to TRBJ2-4; a weak D match, TRBD1 (6 bases). Germline V CDR1 and CDR2: KGHSY, FQNENV. This CDR3 has 18 residues. Trimming pared 2 bases from V and 3 bases from J, leaving 20 bases between. CDR3 in amino acids: CASSQMGKGRGYKNIQYF. DNA for the CDR3: TGTGCCAGCAGCCAAATGGGGAAAGGCAGGGGATACAAAAACATTCAGTACTTC.

J is TRBJ2-3 and V is TRBV19; TRBD2 aligns across 16 bases. The germline CDR1 and CDR2 sequences are LNHDA and SQIVND (reference sequence). Losses at the gene ends were 7 bases for V and 6 bases for J; bases not matched to a gene: 7. This CDR3 has 16 amino acids. The CDR3 spells CASTAGTSGREDTQYF. CDR3 sequence (DNA): TGTGCCAGTACCGCAGGGACTAGCGGGAGGGAGGATACGCAGTATTTT.

The chain combines TRBV6-5 with TRBJ1-2; the match to TRBD1 covers 7 bases. Germline CDR1 MNHEY, CDR2 SVGAGI. The length of the CDR3 is 14 residues. V lost 5 bases to trimming and J lost 2 bases; unmatched junction nucleotides: 5. The CDR3 DNA reads as TGTGCCAGCAGTCGGGACAGAGAAAACTATGGCTACACCTTC. It is translated as CASSRDRENYGYTF.

V gene TRBV30 combines with J gene TRBJ1-1; D not certain. The CDR3 spans 11 residues. Trimming took 1 base from V and 6 from J, leaving 6 bases between them. The germline CDR1 and CDR2 sequences are GTSNPN and SVGIG (reference sequence). The DNA of the CDR3 is TGTGCCTGGAGTGATTCGGCTGAAGCTTTCTTT. It encodes CAWSDSAEAFF.